This is a list of T cell receptor beta chains from one sample in a study of shared clonotypes between healthy human individuals. Sequencing was performed with immunoSEQ multiplex PCR; in TCRdb, only in-frame clones are kept and a portion is missing. The sample has about 530,000 clones; about three quarters are singletons. The material sequenced was PBMCs. The receptors were sampled from a woman in her forties in good health. Some clones in this sample may be carry-over from other donors' samples. Each CDR3 is given with its conserved first and last residue. D genes are given only for firm matches. Clone size is stated in some rows and not others, as once, few, many or a class when expanded.

D,V,size,J,DNA,CDR3
.,TRBV6-5,.,TRBJ2-3,TGTGCCAGCAAGGGATGGGCGGGATGGGATACGCAGTATTTT,CASKGWAGWDTQYF
TRBD2,TRBV2,once,TRBJ2-5,TGTGCCAGCAGTCCGGGACTAGCTGGAGGACGGGAGACCCAGTACTTC,CASSPGLAGGRETQYF
.,TRBV7-9,.,TRBJ2-5,TGTGCCAGCAGCTTAGGGAATCAAGAGACCCAGTACTTC,CASSLGNQETQYF
TRBD1,TRBV7-2,few,TRBJ2-5,TGTGCCAGCAGCCTTCGGGGACAGGGGGCTGGTGAGACCCAGTACTTC,CASSLRGQGAGETQYF
.,TRBV7-3,.,TRBJ2-6,TGTGCCAGCAGCCCCCCGGTTGGGGTCAACGTCCTGACTTTC,CASSPPVGVNVLTF
.,TRBV4-3,.,TRBJ1-6,TGCGCCAGCAGCCAAGATTGGACAATACCTTCACCCCTCCACTTT,CASSQDWTIPSPLHF
TRBD1,TRBV5-1,.,TRBJ2-3,TGCGCCAGCAGCTTCGACAGGGGCACAGATACGCAGTATTTT,CASSFDRGTDTQYF
.,TRBV9,.,TRBJ2-7,TGTGCCAGCAGCCCAGGAGGATCCTACGAGCAGTACTTC,CASSPGGSYEQYF
TRBD2,TRBV2,.,TRBJ2-7,TGTGCCAGCACCTTGGGACTAGGAGTCTACGAGCAGTACTTC,CASTLGLGVYEQYF
TRBD1,TRBV7-9,once,TRBJ2-7,TGTGCCAGCAGCACGACACCGGGACAGGGTTTTAGCGAGCAGTACTTC,CASSTTPGQGFSEQYF
.,TRBV30,.,TRBJ2-3,TGTGCCTGGCTCCCTGAAGGGAGAGGGGATACGCAGTATTTT,CAWLPEGRGDTQYF
.,TRBV4-2,once,TRBJ2-7,TGTGCCAGCAGTTCTACAAGAGGGGGTTCCTACGAGCAGTACTTC,CASSSTRGGSYEQYF